These 7 T cell receptor beta chains were all obtained from the same sample, sequenced in a study of Graves' ophthalmopathy and Graves' hyperthyroidism. RNA transcripts yielded amplified TCR beta CDR3 regions. The authors performed first-round RT-PCR with HTBI primers and then a second-round multiplex PCR. TCRdb re-derived calls from the multiplex PCR reads in MiXCR, one entry per CDR3 protein. The sample yields about 400,000 distinct CDR3 sequences, approximately 15% seen once. The sequenced material came from peripheral blood. These TCRs come from a woman younger than 30 with stable Graves' hyperthyroidism.

CDR3 sequence: CATNRGLSPVTEAFF. For the CDR3, the DNA is TGTGCCACAAATAGAGGTTTATCTCCAGTCACTGAAGCTTTCTTT. The genes are TRBV19 and TRBJ1-1, with D hard to call. V dropped 10 bases and J dropped 4 bases, with 22 bases sitting between them. CDR1 is LNHDA and CDR2 is SQIVND in the germline V gene (reference sequence). This CDR3 is 15 amino acids long. The complete variable domain, with remaining parts taken from reference TRBV19 and TRBJ1-1, reads DGGITQSPKYLFRKEGQNVTLSCEQNLNHDAMYWYRQDPGQGLRLIYYSQIVNDFQKGDIAEGYSVSREKKESFPLTVTSAQKNPTAFYLCATNRGLSPVTEAFFGQGTRLTVV.

This clonotype was counted at least ten times. V usage is TRBV11-2 and J usage is TRBJ1-6; D ambiguous. Trimming cost V 8 bases and J 7 bases, with 15 bases left between them. Germline V gene data show CDR1 as SGHAT and CDR2 as FQNNGV. There are 14 residues in the CDR3. This chain's CDR3 is CASGQPLGNSPLHF. For the CDR3, the DNA is TGTGCCAGCGGCCAACCTCTTGGCAATTCACCCCTCCACTTT.

This clonotype was counted at least ten times. The V and J genes are TRBV12-3 or TRBV12-4 and TRBJ1-1; D possibly corresponds to TRBD1 (5 bases). This CDR3 comprises 15 residues. Trimming left V 1 base short and J 0 bases short, with 9 bases between. CDR3 nucleotides: TGTGCCAGCAGTTTAGGAAGACAGATGAACACTGAAGCTTTCTTT. This sequence encodes CASSLGRQMNTEAFF.

The chain recombines TRBV7-6 with TRBJ1-1, with TRBD1 as a possible D gene (5 bases). The CDR3 length is 14 residues. The germline V and J ends were trimmed by 6 bases and 8 bases, with 19 bases remaining between them. Germline V gene data show CDR1 as SGHVS and CDR2 as FNYEAQ. CDR3 in amino acids: CASSYSMDGGEAFF. The CDR3 coding sequence is TGTGCCAGCAGTTACTCCATGGACGGGGGGGAAGCTTTCTTT.

This clonotype was observed at least ten times. The chain couples TRBV29-1 to TRBJ1-2; D unclear. CDR1 is SQVTM and CDR2 is ANQGSEA in the germline V gene. The CDR3 loop spans 10 amino acids. Trimming pared 3 bases from V and 4 bases from J, leaving 3 bases between. The CDR3 DNA reads TGCAGCGTTGACAGCTATGGCTACACCTTC. Its translation is CSVDSYGYTF.

The rearrangement links TRBV3-1 to TRBJ2-2, with D perhaps matching TRBD2 (6 bases). Trimming took 3 bases from V and 2 from J, leaving 13 bases between them. CDR3 length: 16 amino acids. Looked up from germline, CDR1 is LGHDT and CDR2 is YNNKEL (reference sequence). CDR3 coding DNA: TGTGCCAGCAGCCATGCCAAGCGGGTAAACACCGGGGAGCTGTTTTTT. It yields the protein CASSHAKRVNTGELFF.

This clonotype has only one observation. This chain links TRBV2 with TRBJ1-5, with D tentatively TRBD1 (6 bases). This CDR3 is 15 amino acids long. CDR1 SNHLY and CDR2 FYNNEI come from the germline V gene. Trimming left V 5 bases short and J 2 bases short, with 13 bases between. As DNA, the CDR3 is TGTGCCAGCAGTCTACAGGGAAGGGGCAATCAGCCCCAGCATTTT. Translating it yields CASSLQGRGNQPQHF.